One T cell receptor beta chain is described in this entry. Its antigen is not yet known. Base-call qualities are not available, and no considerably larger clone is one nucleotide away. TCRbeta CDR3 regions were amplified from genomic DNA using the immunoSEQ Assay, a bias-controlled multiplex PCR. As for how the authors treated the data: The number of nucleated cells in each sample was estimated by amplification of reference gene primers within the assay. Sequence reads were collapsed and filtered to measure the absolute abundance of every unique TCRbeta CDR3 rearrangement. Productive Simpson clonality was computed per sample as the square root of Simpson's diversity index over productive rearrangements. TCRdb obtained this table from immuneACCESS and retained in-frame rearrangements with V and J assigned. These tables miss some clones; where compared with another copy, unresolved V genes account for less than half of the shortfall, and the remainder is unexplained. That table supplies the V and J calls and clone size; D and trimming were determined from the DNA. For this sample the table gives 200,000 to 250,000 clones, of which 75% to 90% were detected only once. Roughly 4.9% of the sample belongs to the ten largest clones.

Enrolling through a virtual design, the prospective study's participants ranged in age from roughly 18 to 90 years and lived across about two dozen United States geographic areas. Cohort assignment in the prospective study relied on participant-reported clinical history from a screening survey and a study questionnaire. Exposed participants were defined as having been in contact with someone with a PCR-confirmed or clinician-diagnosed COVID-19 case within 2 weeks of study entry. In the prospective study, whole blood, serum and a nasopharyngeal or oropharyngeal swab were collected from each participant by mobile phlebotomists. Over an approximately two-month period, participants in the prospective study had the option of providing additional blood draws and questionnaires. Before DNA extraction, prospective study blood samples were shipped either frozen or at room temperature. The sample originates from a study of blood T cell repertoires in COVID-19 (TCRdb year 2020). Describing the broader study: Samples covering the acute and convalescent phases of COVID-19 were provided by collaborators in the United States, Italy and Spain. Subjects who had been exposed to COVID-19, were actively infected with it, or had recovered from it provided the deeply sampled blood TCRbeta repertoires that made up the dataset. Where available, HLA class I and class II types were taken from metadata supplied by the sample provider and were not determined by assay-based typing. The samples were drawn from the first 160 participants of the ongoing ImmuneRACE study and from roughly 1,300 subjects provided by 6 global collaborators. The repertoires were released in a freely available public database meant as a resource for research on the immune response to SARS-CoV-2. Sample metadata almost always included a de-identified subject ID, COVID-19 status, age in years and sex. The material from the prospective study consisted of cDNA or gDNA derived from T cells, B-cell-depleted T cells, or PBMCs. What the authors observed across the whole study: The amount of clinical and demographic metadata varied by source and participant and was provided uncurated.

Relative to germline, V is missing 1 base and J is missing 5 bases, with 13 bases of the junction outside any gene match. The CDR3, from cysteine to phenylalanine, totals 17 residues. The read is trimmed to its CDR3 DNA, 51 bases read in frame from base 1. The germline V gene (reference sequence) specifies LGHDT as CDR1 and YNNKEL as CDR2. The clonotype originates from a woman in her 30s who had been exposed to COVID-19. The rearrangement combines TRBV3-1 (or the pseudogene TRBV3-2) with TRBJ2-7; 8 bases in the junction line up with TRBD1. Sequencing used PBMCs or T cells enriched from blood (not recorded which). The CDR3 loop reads CASSQGWGQAPEDEQYF. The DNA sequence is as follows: TGTGCCAGCAGCCAAGGGTGGGGACAGGCCCCTGAGGACGAGCAGTACTTC.